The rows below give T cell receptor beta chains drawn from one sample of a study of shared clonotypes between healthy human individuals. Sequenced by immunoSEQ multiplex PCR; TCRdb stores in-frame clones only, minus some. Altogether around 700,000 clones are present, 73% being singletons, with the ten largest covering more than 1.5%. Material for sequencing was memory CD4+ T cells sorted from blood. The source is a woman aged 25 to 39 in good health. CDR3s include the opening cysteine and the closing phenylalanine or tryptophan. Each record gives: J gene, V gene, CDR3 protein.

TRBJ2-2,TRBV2,CASRKRTGTSGNTGELFF
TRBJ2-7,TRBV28,CASSLAREGSGEQYF
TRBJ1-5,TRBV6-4,CASSQEGLGQPQHF
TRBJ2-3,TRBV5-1,CASSLGRTTDTQYF
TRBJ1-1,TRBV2,CASSAQEGTEAFF
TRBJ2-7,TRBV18,CASSPERFEQYF
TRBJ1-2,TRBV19,CASSLATVYGYTF
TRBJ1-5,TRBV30,CAWSVRGINQPQHF
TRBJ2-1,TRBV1,CTTNLTGTSGRSNEQFF
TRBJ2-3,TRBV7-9,CASSWVSDTQYF
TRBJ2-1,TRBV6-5,CASSVGGRTGNEQFF
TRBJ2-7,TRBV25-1,CASSESGASSYEQYF
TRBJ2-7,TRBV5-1,CASSLWGTSGKQQYF
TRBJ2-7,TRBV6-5,CASKRDRGSSYEQYF
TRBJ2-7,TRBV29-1,CSVVEQGYEQYF
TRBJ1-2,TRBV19,CASRSPGRVGYTF
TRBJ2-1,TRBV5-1,CASGSSGSGNEQFF
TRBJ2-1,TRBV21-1,CASSKAMLGLAGGPLSYNEQFF
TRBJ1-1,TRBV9,CASSGQQGMTEAFF
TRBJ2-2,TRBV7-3,CASSLTFRGIGELFF